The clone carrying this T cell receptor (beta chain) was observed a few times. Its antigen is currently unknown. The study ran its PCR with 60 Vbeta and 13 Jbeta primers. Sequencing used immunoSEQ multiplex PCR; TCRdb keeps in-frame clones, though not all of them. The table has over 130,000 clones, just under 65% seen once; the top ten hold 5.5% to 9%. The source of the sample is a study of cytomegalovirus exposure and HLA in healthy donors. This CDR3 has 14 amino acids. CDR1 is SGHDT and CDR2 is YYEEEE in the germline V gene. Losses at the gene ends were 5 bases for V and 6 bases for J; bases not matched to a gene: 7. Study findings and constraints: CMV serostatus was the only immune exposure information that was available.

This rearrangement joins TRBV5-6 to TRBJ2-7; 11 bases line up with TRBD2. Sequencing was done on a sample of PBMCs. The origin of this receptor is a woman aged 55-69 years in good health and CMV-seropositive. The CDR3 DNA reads TGTGCCAGCAGTTTTAGCGGGAGGGCCCGCGAGCAGTACTTC. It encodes CASSFSGRAREQYF.